These 22 T cell receptor beta chains were all obtained from the same sample, sequenced in a study of blood T cell repertoires in COVID-19. Clones were read by immunoSEQ multiplex PCR, and TCRdb kept only the in-frame ones, dropping some. The data show under 100,000 clones, with about 82% seen just once and more than 15% held by the top ten. The sample consisted of peripheral blood. These receptors were collected from an elderly man with active or convalescent COVID-19.

This rearrangement joins TRBV7-9 to TRBJ2-7; 10 positions agree with TRBD1. Germline V gene data show CDR1 as SEHNR and CDR2 as FQNEAQ (reference sequence). The CDR3 is made up of 13 amino acids. J gave up 6 bases and V 3 bases, and 2 bases lay outside the gene matches. The CDR3 spells CASSFGQGGEQYV. The CDR3 DNA sequence: TGTGCCAGCAGCTTCGGACAGGGGGGCGAGCAGTACGTC.

The chain is built from TRBV27 and TRBJ1-3, with 9 bases that match TRBD1. V lost 6 bases, J lost 8 bases, and 8 bases stayed unmatched. CDR3 length equals 14 residues. The germline gives CDR1 MNHEY, CDR2 SMNVEV (reference sequence). In DNA, the CDR3 is TGTGCCAGCAGAGGACAGGGGTTCGAGGACACCATATATTTT. Its translation is CASRGQGFEDTIYF.

The genes are TRBV7-2 and TRBJ1-5; possibly TRBD1 for D (6 bases). The CDR3 is 15 amino acids. The V and J ends lost 5 bases and 9 bases respectively, with 20 bases between them. Germline CDR1 and CDR2: SGHTA and FQGNSA. CDR3 sequence: CASSPRVGAGRPQHF. CDR3 bases: TGTGCCAGCAGCCCTCGGGTGGGGGCCGGTAGGCCCCAGCATTTT. Combining the CDR3 with reference TRBV7-2 and TRBJ1-5 gives the whole variable domain GAGVSQSPSNKVTEKGKDVELRCDPISGHTALYWYRQSLGQGLEFLIYFQGNSAPDKSGLPSDRFSAERTGGSVSTLTIQRTQQEDSAVYLCASSPRVGAGRPQHFGDGTRLSIL.

V and J are TRBV19 and TRBJ2-2; TRBD2 might be the D (7 bases). This CDR3 is built from 16 residues. Trimming removed 4 bases at V and 2 bases at J, with 14 bases between. Germline V gene sequence: CDR1 LNHDA, CDR2 SQIVND (reference sequence). This chain's CDR3 is CASSKGGIGNTGELFF. CDR3 sequence (DNA): TGTGCCAGTAGTAAGGGGGGGATTGGCAACACCGGGGAGCTGTTTTTT.

The chain has TRBV7-9 and TRBJ2-1; D is possibly TRBD1 (6 bases). This CDR3 comprises 14 residues. Deletions cut 0 bases from V and 7 bases from J, with 10 bases between. Per germline, CDR1 SEHNR and CDR2 FQNEAQ (reference sequence). For the CDR3, the DNA is TGTGCCAGCAGCTTAGCGGGGGCCTTGAATGAGCAGTTCTTC. It translates to CASSLAGALNEQFF.

This sequence joins TRBV7-8 and TRBJ1-5; TRBD1 might be the D (6 bases). Germline V gene sequence: CDR1 SGHVS, CDR2 FQNEAQ. V gave up 4 bases and J gave up 2 bases, with 6 bases separating them. This CDR3 contains 13 residues. CDR3 amino acids: CASSWTGNQPQHF. CDR3 DNA: TGTGCCAGCAGCTGGACAGGCAATCAGCCCCAGCATTTT.

The CDR3 nucleotides read TGTGCCAGTAGTACAGCGACCGGGGAGCTGTTTTTT. It translates to CASSTATGELFF. The chain links TRBV19 to TRBJ2-2; D is unclear. Germline loops: CDR1 LNHDA, CDR2 SQIVND (reference sequence). The CDR3 spans 12 residues. Trimming left V 4 bases short and J 5 bases short, with 5 bases between.

This sequence joins TRBV30 and TRBJ2-7; 10 bases map to TRBD2. J was trimmed by 3 bases and V by 1 base; bases with no gene match: 6. The germline gives CDR1 GTSNPN, CDR2 SVGIG (reference sequence). The CDR3 consists of 15 residues. The CDR3 sequence: CAWSATRLAGYEQYV. Written as DNA, the CDR3 is TGTGCCTGGAGTGCCACGAGACTAGCGGGCTACGAGCAGTACGTC.

This clone was counted once. J is TRBJ2-1 and V is TRBV7-3, with D perhaps TRBD1 (5 bases). The CDR3 consists of 14 residues. Germline-derived CDR1 and CDR2 are SGHTA and FQGTGA. The ends were cut back, 3 bases at V and 5 bases at J, with 11 bases in the middle. The CDR3 DNA is TGTGCCAGCAGCTTGGGGCCACACGACAATGAGCAGTTCTTC. This codes for CASSLGPHDNEQFF.

About this clone: Germline and junction disagree at one end, which may indicate a read error. The chain has TRBV9 and TRBJ1-1; D is perhaps TRBD1 (5 bases). Per the germline V gene, CDR1 is SGDLS and CDR2 is YYNGEE. The CDR3 sequence is 15 residues long. CDR3: CASSVAGTDLRKRVF. The CDR3 nucleotides are TGTGCCAGCAGCGTAGCTGGGACTGACCTTCGAAAGAGGGTCTTT.

The chain couples TRBV19 to TRBJ1-5; 7 bases line up with TRBD1. Germline values: CDR1 LNHDA, CDR2 SQIVND (reference sequence). V dropped 7 bases and J dropped 4; count of bases not matched to a gene: 7. The CDR3 covers 14 residues. CDR3 DNA: TGTGCCAGTACCGGGGGACAGTATAATCAGCCCCAGCATTTT. Translated: CASTGGQYNQPQHF.

V and J are TRBV27 and TRBJ2-5, with D tentatively TRBD1 (6 bases). From germline, CDR1 is MNHEY and CDR2 SMNVEV (reference sequence). The length of the CDR3 is 15 residues. Trimming took 5 bases from V and 4 from J, leaving 17 bases between them. The CDR3 sequence is CASSPPPGVRETQYF. The CDR3, as DNA: TGTGCCAGCAGTCCTCCCCCAGGGGTAAGAGAGACCCAGTACTTC.

The rearrangement joins TRBV18 to TRBJ1-5; maybe TRBD1 (6 bases). CDR1 KGHSH and CDR2 LQKENI come from the germline V gene. The CDR3 is 15 amino acids. The ends were cut back, 2 bases at V and 0 bases at J, with 8 bases in the middle. The CDR3 DNA reads TGTGCCAGCTCACCATCCAGGGGTAGCAATCAGCCCCAGCATTTT. This gives the protein CASSPSRGSNQPQHF.

The rearrangement joins TRBV5-1 to TRBJ1-2; 7 bases agree with TRBD1. Germline CDR1 SGHRS, CDR2 YFSETQ. The CDR3 sequence is 13 residues long. Trimming took 3 bases from V and 5 from J; bases not matched to a gene: 4. The CDR3 nucleotides are TGCGCCAGCAGCTCACAACAGGGGTATGGCTACACCTTC. The encoded protein is CASSSQQGYGYTF.

The gene calls are TRBV3-1 (or the pseudogene TRBV3-2) and TRBJ2-1, with TRBD2 as a possible D gene (7 bases). Trimming left V 4 bases short and J 7 bases short, with 20 bases between. This CDR3 comprises 16 residues. Germline V CDR1 and CDR2: LGHDT, YNNKEL (reference sequence). CDR3 nucleotide sequence: TGTGCCAGCAGCCGCCCCCTTTGGGGGGGGCCTAATGAGCAGTTCTTC. This translates into CASSRPLWGGPNEQFF.

This clone was detected only a few times. This chain connects TRBV6-5 to TRBJ1-2; D not resolved. Germline V gene sequence: CDR1 MNHEY, CDR2 SVGAGI. V lost 6 bases and J 1 base, leaving 9 bases between the germline ends. CDR3 length: 13 amino acids. The DNA of the CDR3 is TGTGCCAGCAGAGGAGGAGGTAACTATGGCTACACCTTC. This translates into CASRGGGNYGYTF.

The rearrangement uses TRBV11-2 and TRBJ1-5; 8 positions match TRBD1. This CDR3 has 16 amino acids. Germline values: CDR1 SGHAT, CDR2 FQNNGV. The ends lost 3 bases at V and 4 bases at J; junction bases unmatched: 8. In DNA, the CDR3 is TGTGCCAGCAGCTTCTCCCCGACAGGGGTAAATCAGCCCCAGCATTTT. Protein: CASSFSPTGVNQPQHF.

V and J are TRBV18 and TRBJ2-3; D possibly corresponds to TRBD1 (5 bases). V lost 6 bases and J 2 bases, leaving 15 bases between the germline ends. CDR1 is KGHSH, CDR2 LQKENI, per germline. This CDR3 comprises 15 residues. The CDR3 DNA sequence: TGTGCCAGCTCCCCCACAGGCAAGGCCACAGATACGCAGTATTTT. Amino acids: CASSPTGKATDTQYF.

This clone was counted a single time. The CDR3 region is CASRLATSGTDTQYF. In nucleotides, the CDR3 is TGTGCCAGCAGGCTTGCGACTAGCGGCACAGATACGCAGTATTTT. This chain connects TRBV5-5 to TRBJ2-3, with TRBD2 matching over 8 bases. Germline values: CDR1 SGHKS, CDR2 YYEKEE (reference sequence). With V trimmed by 5 bases and J by 1 base, 6 bases remained unmatched. CDR3 length: 15 residues.

This clone was seen a handful of times. The chain joins TRBV25-1 to TRBJ1-1, with 7 positions matching TRBD1. The CDR3 spans 16 residues. Germline trimming cut 3 bases from V and 0 bases from J; bases unmatched to any gene: 7. Germline-derived CDR1 and CDR2 are MGHDK and SYGVNS. The CDR3 protein is CASSDFHGTVNTEAFF. For the CDR3, the DNA is TGTGCCAGCAGTGATTTTCATGGGACAGTGAACACTGAAGCTTTCTTT.

A note on this clone: The same CDR3 can be traced to other DNA sequences in this sample. The chain combines TRBV4-1 with TRBJ1-2, with 9 bases that match TRBD1. Trimming cost V 4 bases and J 5 bases; bases outside gene matches: 8. Germline V gives CDR1 MGHRA, CDR2 YSYEKL. There are 15 residues in the CDR3. Here the CDR3 reads CASSLRDREGYGYTF. The CDR3 DNA is TGCGCCAGCAGCCTAAGGGACAGGGAAGGTTATGGCTACACCTTC.

The V gene is TRBV5-1, the J gene TRBJ1-4, with TRBD1 matching over 12 bases. Germline CDR1 and CDR2: SGHRS and YFSETQ. This CDR3 has 15 residues. After removal of 0 bases from V and 10 bases from J, the junction contained 4 bases not matched to a gene. Here the CDR3 reads CASSLGGQGARKLFF. In DNA, the CDR3 is TGCGCCAGCAGCTTGGGGGGACAGGGGGCGCGAAAACTGTTTTTT.